These 17 T cell receptor beta chains originate from one sample sequenced in a study of blood T cell repertoires in COVID-19. Repertoires were generated with immunoSEQ multiplex PCR, while TCRdb's copy carries only in-frame clones and drops some. This sample has 70,000 or so clones; roughly nine tenths occur once, and the top ten carry approximately 20%. The sequencing input was peripheral blood. These receptors were collected from a woman aged 80 or over with acute or convalescent COVID-19.

The chain combines TRBV28 with TRBJ2-3; 7 bases are a match to TRBD2. Trimming cost V 6 bases and J 2 bases; bases outside gene matches: 5. Germline V lookup: CDR1 MDHEN, CDR2 SYDVKM. The length of the CDR3 is 14 residues. CDR3 DNA: TGTGCCAGCAGAATAGCGGGTGTCACAGATACGCAGTATTTT. Residues: CASRIAGVTDTQYF.

This clone was detected once. The J gene is TRBJ2-7, the V gene TRBV10-2; TRBD1 aligns across 9 bases. Germline CDR1 is WSHSY and CDR2 is SAAADI. The CDR3 extends over 13 amino acids. The ends lost 6 bases at V and 7 bases at J; junction bases unmatched: 7. The CDR3 here is CASRRQGEKEQYF. CDR3 nucleotides: TGCGCCAGCAGGAGACAGGGGGAGAAGGAGCAGTACTTC.

The V gene is TRBV7-6, the J gene TRBJ2-2, with D possibly being TRBD1 (5 bases). The V gene's germline CDR1 is SGHVS and CDR2 FNYEAQ. Between the trimmed V and J ends, which lost 3 bases and 6 bases, there was a span of 14 bases. This CDR3 contains 15 residues. The DNA for the CDR3 is TGTGCCAGCAGCTTGACAGCTACCCGACCCGGGGAGCTGTTTTTT. Translating it yields CASSLTATRPGELFF.

V is TRBV19 and J is TRBJ2-5; 8 bases are a match to TRBD1. The CDR3 sequence is 15 residues long. The V and J ends lost 3 bases and 1 base, in that order; junction bases with no gene match: 4. Germline CDR1 and CDR2: LNHDA and SQIVND (reference sequence). CDR3 in DNA: TGTGCCAGTAGTATGGACAGGGTTACCCAAGAGACCCAGTACTTC. Amino acid sequence: CASSMDRVTQETQYF.

The chain recombines TRBV7-9 with TRBJ1-2; D gene ambiguous. The CDR3 length is 15 residues. Deletions cut 5 bases from V and 4 bases from J, with 17 bases between. Germline lookup yields CDR1 SEHNR and CDR2 FQNEAQ (reference sequence). The CDR3: CASSPGLGAGYGYTF. The CDR3 bases are TGTGCCAGCAGCCCCGGACTGGGAGCGGGCTATGGCTACACCTTC.

This chain uses TRBV10-3 with TRBJ2-3; TRBD2 matches at 7 bases. The CDR3 contains 15 residues. Looked up from germline, CDR1 is ENHRY and CDR2 is SYGVKD. Germline trimming cut 10 bases from V and 2 bases from J; bases unmatched to any gene: 12. CDR3 sequence: CATLKGLQVTDTQYF. The CDR3 DNA reads as TGTGCCACCCTAAAGGGACTACAAGTCACAGATACGCAGTATTTT.

V gene TRBV5-1 combines with J gene TRBJ2-7; TRBD2 is a possible D gene (6 bases). The CDR3 loop spans 13 amino acids. CDR1 and CDR2 (germline): SGHRS, YFSETQ. The V end was cut by 4 bases, the J end by 7 bases, with 15 bases between. CDR3 sequence: CASSAGGPGEQYF. The CDR3 DNA reads as TGCGCCAGCAGCGCCGGAGGGCCGGGGGAGCAGTACTTC.

The chain links TRBV28 to TRBJ2-7; D possibly corresponds to TRBD2 (6 bases). The CDR3 is made up of 15 amino acids. Between the trimmed V and J ends, which lost 6 bases and 6 bases, there was a span of 21 bases. CDR1 is MDHEN, CDR2 SYDVKM, per germline. The CDR3 DNA reads as TGTGCCAGCAGCATGGGGGGAGTGGTCATACTCGAGCAGTACTTC. As protein: CASSMGGVVILEQYF.

This sequence joins TRBV7-8 and TRBJ2-3, with 9 bases matching TRBD2. Germline V CDR1 and CDR2: SGHVS, FQNEAQ. V was pared by 8 bases and J by 7 bases, with 10 bases of the junction left unmatched. This CDR3 region has 14 residues. CDR3 DNA: TGTGCCAGCGGGGGGGGACTAGCTAGGAATACGCAGTATTTT. Encoded protein: CASGGGLARNTQYF.

DNA for the CDR3: TGCAGCGTTGAGCGTAGTGAGACCCAGTACTTC. This gives the protein CSVERSETQYF. The genes are TRBV29-1 and TRBJ2-5, with D unresolved. The CDR3 runs to 11 residues. Germline CDR1 and CDR2: SQVTM and ANQGSEA. V lost 3 bases to trimming and J lost 5 bases, with 7 bases between them.

The table lists this clone with a count of one. V usage is TRBV25-1 and J usage is TRBJ2-7, with 9 positions matching TRBD1. The CDR3 is 17 amino acids. Losses at the gene ends were 1 base for V and 3 bases for J; bases not matched to a gene: 10. CDR1 and CDR2 from the germline V gene are MGHDK and SYGVNS. For the CDR3, the DNA is TGTGCCAGCAGTGAATCACTGGGGGGACAGGGAGGCTACGAGCAGTACTTC. It translates to CASSESLGGQGGYEQYF.

The chain couples TRBV28 to TRBJ1-4; maybe TRBD1 (5 bases). The germline V gene has CDR1 MDHEN and CDR2 SYDVKM. This CDR3 region has 17 residues. V lost 7 bases and J lost 0, with 18 bases in between. CDR3 loop: CASMGRGRWSTNEKLFF. The DNA for the CDR3 is TGTGCCAGCATGGGACGGGGGAGATGGTCAACTAATGAAAAACTGTTTTTT.

The chain carries TRBV9 and TRBJ1-3; 9 bases match TRBD1. The CDR3 extends over 18 amino acids. J was trimmed by 3 bases and V by 0 bases; bases with no gene match: 10. Looked up from germline, CDR1 is SGDLS and CDR2 is YYNGEE. The CDR3 loop is CASSVGGGTGRGGNTIYF. The CDR3 bases are TGTGCCAGCAGCGTAGGCGGGGGGACAGGGAGAGGTGGAAACACCATATATTTT.

Here the CDR3 reads CASSSLGGNTIYF. As DNA, the CDR3 is TGTGCCAGCAGCTCCCTAGGCGGAAACACCATATATTTT. The rearrangement joins TRBV4-2 to TRBJ1-3; D call uncertain. This CDR3 is 13 amino acids long. V lost 5 bases, J lost 4 bases, and 9 bases lay in between. Germline loops: CDR1 LGHNA, CDR2 YNFKEQ.

The chain joins TRBV19 to TRBJ2-6; D gene uncertain. Germline CDR1 is LNHDA and CDR2 is SQIVND (reference sequence). This CDR3 spans 19 amino acids. V was clipped by 7 bases and J by 2 bases, with 24 bases between them. Here the CDR3 reads CASTQFSGGSRAGANVLTF. CDR3 bases: TGTGCCAGTACTCAATTCAGTGGCGGTTCTCGTGCTGGGGCCAACGTCCTGACTTTC.

The chain couples TRBV7-2 to TRBJ1-4; tentative D call: TRBD1 (6 bases). The V gene's germline CDR1 is SGHTA and CDR2 FQGNSA. V lost 1 base, J lost 7 bases, and 10 bases lay in between. The CDR3 totals 14 residues. The DNA for the CDR3 is TGTGCCAGCAGCTTAGGGCAGGGGACTGAAAAACTGTTTTTT. Protein product: CASSLGQGTEKLFF.

The chain uses TRBV2 and TRBJ1-5; 9 positions match TRBD1. This CDR3 is built from 13 residues. Germline loops: CDR1 SNHLY, CDR2 FYNNEI. The V and J ends lost 6 bases and 6 bases, in that order; junction bases with no gene match: 3. Written as DNA, the CDR3 is TGTGCCAGCAGAGGGACAGGGTTTCAGCCCCAGCATTTT. It is translated as CASRGTGFQPQHF.